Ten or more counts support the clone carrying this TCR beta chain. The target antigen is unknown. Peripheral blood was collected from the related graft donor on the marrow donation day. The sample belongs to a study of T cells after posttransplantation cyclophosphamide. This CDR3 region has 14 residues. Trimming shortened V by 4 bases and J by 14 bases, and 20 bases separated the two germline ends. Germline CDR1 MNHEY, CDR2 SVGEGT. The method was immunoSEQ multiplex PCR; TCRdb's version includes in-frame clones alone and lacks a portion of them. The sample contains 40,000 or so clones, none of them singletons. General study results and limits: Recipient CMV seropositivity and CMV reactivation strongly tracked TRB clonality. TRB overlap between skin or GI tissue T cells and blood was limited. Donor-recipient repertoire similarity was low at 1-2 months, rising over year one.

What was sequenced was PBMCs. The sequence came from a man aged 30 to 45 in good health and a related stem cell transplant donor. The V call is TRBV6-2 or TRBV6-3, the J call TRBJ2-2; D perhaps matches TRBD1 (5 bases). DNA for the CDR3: TGTGCCAGCAGTTGGGGCGGCCACGTTGAAGGCCTGTTTTTT. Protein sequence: CASSWGGHVEGLFF.